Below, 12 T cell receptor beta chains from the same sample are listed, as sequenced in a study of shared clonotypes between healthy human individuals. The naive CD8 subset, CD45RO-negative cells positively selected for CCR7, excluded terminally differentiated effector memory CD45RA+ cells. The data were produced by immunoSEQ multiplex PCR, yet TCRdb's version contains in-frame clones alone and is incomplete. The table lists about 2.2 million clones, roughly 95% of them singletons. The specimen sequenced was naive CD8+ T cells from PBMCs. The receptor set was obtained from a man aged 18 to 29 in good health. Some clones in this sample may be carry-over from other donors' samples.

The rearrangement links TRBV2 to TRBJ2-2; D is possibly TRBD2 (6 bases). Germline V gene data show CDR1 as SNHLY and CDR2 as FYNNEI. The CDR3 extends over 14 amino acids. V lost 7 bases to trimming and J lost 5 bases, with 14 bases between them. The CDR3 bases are TGTGCCAGCAACTCGCGGAGGGAAACCGGGGAGCTGTTTTTT. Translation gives CASNSRRETGELFF.

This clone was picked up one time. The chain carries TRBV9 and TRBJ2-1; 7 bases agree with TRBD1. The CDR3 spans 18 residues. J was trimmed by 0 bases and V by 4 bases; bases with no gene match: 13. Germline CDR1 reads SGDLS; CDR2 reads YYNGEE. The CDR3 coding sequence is TGTGCCAGCAGCTCCCGACCGGGGACAGCTAGCTCCTACAATGAGCAGTTCTTC. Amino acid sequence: CASSSRPGTASSYNEQFF.

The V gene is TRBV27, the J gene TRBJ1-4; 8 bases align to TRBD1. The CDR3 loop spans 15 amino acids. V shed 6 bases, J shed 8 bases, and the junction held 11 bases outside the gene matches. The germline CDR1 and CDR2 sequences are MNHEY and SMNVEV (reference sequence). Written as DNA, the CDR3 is TGTGCCAGCAGCCCCCGACAGGGGTTGGGCGAAAAACTGTTTTTT. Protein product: CASSPRQGLGEKLFF.

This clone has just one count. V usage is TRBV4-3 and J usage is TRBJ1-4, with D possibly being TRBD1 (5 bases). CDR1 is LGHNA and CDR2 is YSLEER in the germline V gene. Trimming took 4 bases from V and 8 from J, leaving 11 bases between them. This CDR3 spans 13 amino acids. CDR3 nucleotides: TGCGCCAGCAGCCCGCGGGGGGACGAAAAACTGTTTTTT. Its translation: CASSPRGDEKLFF.

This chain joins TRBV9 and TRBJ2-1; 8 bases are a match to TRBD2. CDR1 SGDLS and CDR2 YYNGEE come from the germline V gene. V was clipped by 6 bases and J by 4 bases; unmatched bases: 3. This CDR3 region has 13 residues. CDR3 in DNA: TGTGCCAGCACCGGGAGGGGGTACAATGAGCAGTTCTTC. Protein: CASTGRGYNEQFF.

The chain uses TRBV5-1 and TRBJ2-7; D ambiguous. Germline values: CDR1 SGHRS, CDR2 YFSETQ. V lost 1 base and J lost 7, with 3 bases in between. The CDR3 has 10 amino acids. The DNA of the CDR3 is TGCGCCAGCAGCTTGAGGGAGCAGTACTTC. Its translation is CASSLREQYF.

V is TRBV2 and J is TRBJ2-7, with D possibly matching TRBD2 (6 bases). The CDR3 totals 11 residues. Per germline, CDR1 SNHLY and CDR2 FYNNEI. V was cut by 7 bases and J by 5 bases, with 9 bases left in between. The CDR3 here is CASTGDHEQYF. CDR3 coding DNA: TGTGCCAGCACGGGGGACCACGAGCAGTACTTC.

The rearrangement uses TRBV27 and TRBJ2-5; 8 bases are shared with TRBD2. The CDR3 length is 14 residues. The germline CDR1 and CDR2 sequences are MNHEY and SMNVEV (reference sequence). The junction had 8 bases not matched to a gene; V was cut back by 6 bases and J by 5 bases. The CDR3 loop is CASRKREGGETQYF. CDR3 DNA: TGTGCCAGCAGAAAACGGGAGGGGGGGGAGACCCAGTACTTC.

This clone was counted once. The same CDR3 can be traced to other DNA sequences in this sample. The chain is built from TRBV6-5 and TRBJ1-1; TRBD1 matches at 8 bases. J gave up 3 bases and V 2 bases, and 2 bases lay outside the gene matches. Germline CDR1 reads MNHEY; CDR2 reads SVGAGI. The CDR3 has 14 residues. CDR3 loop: CASSYGQGDTEAFF. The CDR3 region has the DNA TGTGCCAGCAGTTACGGACAGGGCGACACTGAAGCTTTCTTT.

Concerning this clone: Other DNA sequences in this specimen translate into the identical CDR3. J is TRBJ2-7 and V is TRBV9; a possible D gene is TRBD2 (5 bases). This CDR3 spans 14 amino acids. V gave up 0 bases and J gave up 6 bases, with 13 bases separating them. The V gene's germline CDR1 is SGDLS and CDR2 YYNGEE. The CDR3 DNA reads TGTGCCAGCAGCGTAGGTGGGAGCACCGGCGAGCAGTACTTC. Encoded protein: CASSVGGSTGEQYF.

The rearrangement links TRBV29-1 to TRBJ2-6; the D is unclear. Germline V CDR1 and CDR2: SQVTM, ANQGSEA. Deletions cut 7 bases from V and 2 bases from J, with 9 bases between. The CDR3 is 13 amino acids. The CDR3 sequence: CSALIPGANVLTF. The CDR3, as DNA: TGCAGCGCACTAATTCCTGGGGCCAACGTCCTGACTTTC.

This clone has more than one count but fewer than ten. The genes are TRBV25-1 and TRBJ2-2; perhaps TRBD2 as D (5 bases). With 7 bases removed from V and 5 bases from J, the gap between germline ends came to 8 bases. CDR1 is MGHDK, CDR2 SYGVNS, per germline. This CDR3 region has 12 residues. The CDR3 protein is CASTEGTGELFF. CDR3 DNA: TGTGCCAGCACAGAGGGTACCGGGGAGCTGTTTTTT.